This T cell receptor (beta chain) was identified during a study of Ad26.COV2.S vaccination and SARS-CoV-2 variants. Study-wide background: Donor got 5x10^10 or 1x10^11 viral particles of Ad26.COV2.S.

The germline CDR1 and CDR2 sequences are DFQATT and SNEGSKA (reference sequence). This CDR3 spans 11 amino acids. V was pared by 4 bases and J by 9 bases, with 5 bases of the junction left unmatched. Sequencing used immunoSEQ multiplex PCR; TCRdb keeps in-frame clones, though not all of them. The sample contains more than 400,000 clones, roughly 88% of which appear only once. Comments on this clone: The antigen remains unidentified.

Points from the study as a whole: Breadth measured for non-spike TCRs was similar across vaccine and placebo recipients. The TCR breadth and depth analyses may have understated or missed part of the total T cell responses.

Treatment specified: around 19 received Ad26.COV2.S at low or high dose, single or two shots; several received placebo; per-sample allocation not given. Sampling occurred on day 63 after the first vaccine or placebo injection. Ad26 vector vaccine expressed Wuhan-strain SARS-CoV-2 spike. The chain couples TRBV20-1 to TRBJ2-7; 8 bases fit TRBD1. The receptor was derived from a person between 18 and 60 years old who received the Ad26.COV2.S COVID-19 vaccine or a placebo. Specimen: peripheral blood, collected in a trial of Ad26.COV2.S vaccine versus placebo. The CDR3 reads CSAIRGRRQYF. In DNA, the CDR3 is TGCAGTGCTATCAGGGGGCGCCGGCAGTACTTC.